This T cell receptor beta chain derives from a study of blood T cell repertoires in COVID-19. Method: immunoSEQ multiplex PCR; TCRdb's copy keeps in-frame clones and lacks some. The repertoire holds roughly 180,000 clones, 80% to 90% seen once, with around 3.6% in the top ten. The ends were cut back, 3 bases at V and 0 bases at J, with 7 bases in the middle. This CDR3 contains 14 residues. Germline V CDR1 and CDR2: LNHDA, SQIVND (reference sequence). The sample taken for sequencing was PBMCs or T cells enriched from blood (not recorded which). This chain joins TRBV19 and TRBJ2-3; a possible D gene is TRBD1 (5 bases). The receptor was derived from a woman between 45 and 60 years old in a cohort exposed to, infected with or recovered from COVID-19 (not recorded which). The CDR3 loop reads CASSIPGSTDTQYF. The DNA for the CDR3 is TGTGCCAGTAGTATCCCAGGGAGCACAGATACGCAGTATTTT.